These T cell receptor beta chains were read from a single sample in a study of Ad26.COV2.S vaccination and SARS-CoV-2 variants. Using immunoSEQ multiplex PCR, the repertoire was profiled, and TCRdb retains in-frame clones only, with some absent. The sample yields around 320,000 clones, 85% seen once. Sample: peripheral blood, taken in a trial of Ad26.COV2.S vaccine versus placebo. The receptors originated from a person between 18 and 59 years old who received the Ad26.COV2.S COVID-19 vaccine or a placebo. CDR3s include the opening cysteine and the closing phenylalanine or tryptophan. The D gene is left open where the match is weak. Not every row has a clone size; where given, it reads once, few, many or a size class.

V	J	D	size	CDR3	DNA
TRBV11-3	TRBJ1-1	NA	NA	CASSPRAQGTPEAFF	TGTGCCAGCAGCCCGAGAGCCCAGGGGACCCCTGAAGCTTTCTTT
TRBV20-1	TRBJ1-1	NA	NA	CSASAAGDGYTEAFF	TGCAGTGCTAGTGCGGCAGGGGATGGTTACACTGAAGCTTTCTTT
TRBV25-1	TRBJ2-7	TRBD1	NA	CASSSGTGIYEQYF	TGTGCCAGCAGTTCCGGGACAGGGATCTACGAGCAGTACTTC
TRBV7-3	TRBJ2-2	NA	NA	CASSNLGTGELFF	TGTGCCAGCAGCAATCTGGGCACCGGGGAGCTGTTTTTT
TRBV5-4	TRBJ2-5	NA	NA	CASSLAGGETQYF	TGTGCCAGCAGCTTGGCGGGTGGAGAGACCCAGTACTTC
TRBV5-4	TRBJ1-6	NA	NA	CASSLGTGAYSPLHF	TGTGCCAGCAGCTTGGGAACCGGGGCCTATTCACCCCTCCACTTT
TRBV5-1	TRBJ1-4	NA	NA	CASSRLTNEKLFF	TGCGCCAGCAGTCGACTGACTAATGAAAAACTGTTTTTT
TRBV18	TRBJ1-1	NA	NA	CASSRRVNTEAFF	TGTGCCAGCTCACGGAGGGTGAACACTGAAGCTTTCTTT
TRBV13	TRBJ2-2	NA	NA	CASSLEEGPGELFF	TGTGCCAGCAGCTTAGAGGAAGGGCCCGGGGAGCTGTTTTTT
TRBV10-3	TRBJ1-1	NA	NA	CATGTDGSLNTEAFF	TGTGCCACCGGGACGGACGGGAGCCTGAACACTGAAGCTTTCTTT
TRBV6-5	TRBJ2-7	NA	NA	CASRFDAYEQYF	TGTGCCAGCAGGTTTGATGCCTACGAGCAGTACTTC
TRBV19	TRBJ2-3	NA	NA	CASRIGADTQYF	TGTGCCAGTAGAATCGGGGCAGATACGCAGTATTTT
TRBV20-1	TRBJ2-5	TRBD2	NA	CSAQETSSLYF	TGCAGTGCTCAAGAGACTAGCTCATTGTACTTC
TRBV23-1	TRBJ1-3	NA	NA	CASSHPSGTIYF	TGCGCCAGCAGTCATCCGAGTGGCACCATATATTTT
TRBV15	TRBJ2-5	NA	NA	CATSSTRVIQETQYF	TGTGCCACCAGCAGTACCAGGGTGATCCAAGAGACCCAGTACTTC
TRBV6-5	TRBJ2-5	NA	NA	CASSYLGLQETQYF	TGTGCCAGCAGTTACCTGGGACTCCAAGAGACCCAGTACTTC
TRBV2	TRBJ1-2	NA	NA	CATEKGLGGYGYTF	TGTGCCACTGAAAAGGGCCTGGGGGGCTATGGCTACACCTTC
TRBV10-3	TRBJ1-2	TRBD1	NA	CAISKGQGAHGYTF	TGTGCCATCTCTAAAGGACAGGGGGCGCATGGCTACACCTTC
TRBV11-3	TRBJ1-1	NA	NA	CASSLVGLRNTEAFF	TGTGCCAGCAGCTTAGTCGGACTGAGGAACACTGAAGCTTTCTTT
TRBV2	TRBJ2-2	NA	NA	CASSEALGIGELFF	TGTGCCAGCAGTGAAGCGCTTGGAATCGGGGAGCTGTTTTTT
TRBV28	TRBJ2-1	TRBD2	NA	CASRPRGETYNEQFF	TGTGCCAGCAGACCCCGGGGGGAGACTTACAATGAGCAGTTCTTC
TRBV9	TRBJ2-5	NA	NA	CASGGETQYF	TGTGCCAGCGGTGGGGAGACCCAGTACTTC
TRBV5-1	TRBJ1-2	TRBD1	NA	CASSLTGEVDYGYTF	TGCGCCAGCAGCCTGACAGGGGAGGTAGACTATGGCTACACCTTC
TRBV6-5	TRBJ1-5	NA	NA	CASSHQGYNQPQHF	TGTGCCAGCAGCCATCAGGGTTACAATCAGCCCCAGCATTTT
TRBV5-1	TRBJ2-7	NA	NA	CASSLGGSPSYEQYF	TGCGCCAGCAGCTTGGGAGGATCACCCTCCTACGAGCAGTACTTC
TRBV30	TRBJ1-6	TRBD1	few	CAWKADRDSPLHF	TGTGCCTGGAAGGCTGACAGGGATTCACCCCTCCACTTT
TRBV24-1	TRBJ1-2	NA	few	CATSDSGRVDGYTF	TGTGCCACCAGTGATTCAGGCAGGGTAGATGGCTACACCTTC
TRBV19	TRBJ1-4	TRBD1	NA	CASSNRPPGQSNEKLFF	TGTGCCAGTAGTAATAGACCCCCGGGACAGTCTAATGAAAAACTGTTTTTT
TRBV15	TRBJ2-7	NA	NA	CATSRDRVRSYEQYF	TGTGCCACCAGCAGAGATCGGGTCAGATCCTACGAGCAGTACTTC
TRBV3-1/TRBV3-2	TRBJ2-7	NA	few	CASSPEGLEAYEQYF	TGTGCCAGCAGCCCGGAGGGACTGGAAGCCTACGAGCAGTACTTC
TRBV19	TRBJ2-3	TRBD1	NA	CASSKRTGVDTQYF	TGTGCCAGTAGTAAACGGACAGGGGTAGATACGCAGTATTTT
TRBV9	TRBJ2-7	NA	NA	CASSVSPSYEQYF	TGTGCCAGCAGCGTATCCCCATCCTACGAGCAGTACTTC
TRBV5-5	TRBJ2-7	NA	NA	CASSLGAIDYEQYF	TGTGCCAGCAGCTTGGGGGCCATAGACTACGAGCAGTACTTC
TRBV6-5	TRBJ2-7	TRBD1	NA	CASSYGPGQRYEQYF	TGTGCCAGCAGTTATGGCCCGGGACAGCGTTACGAGCAGTACTTC
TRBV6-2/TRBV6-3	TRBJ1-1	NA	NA	CASSYAASGTEAFF	TGTGCCAGCAGTTACGCGGCTTCTGGTACTGAAGCTTTCTTT
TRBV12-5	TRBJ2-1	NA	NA	CASGLGSNEQFF	TGTGCTAGTGGTTTGGGTAGTAATGAGCAGTTCTTC
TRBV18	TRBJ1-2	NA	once	CASSPGDNYGYTF	TGTGCCAGCTCACCCGGGGATAACTATGGCTACACCTTC
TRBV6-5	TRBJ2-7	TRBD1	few	CASRDRVPPYEQYF	TGTGCCAGCAGGGACAGGGTCCCCCCCTACGAGCAGTACTTC
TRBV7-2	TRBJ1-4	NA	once	CASSLSVSRATNEKLFF	TGTGCCAGCAGCTTATCTGTGAGTCGGGCAACTAATGAAAAACTGTTTTTT
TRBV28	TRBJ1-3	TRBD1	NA	CASSTPGGRLGTGRNTIYF	TGTGCCAGCAGCACACCAGGGGGAAGATTGGGAACGGGCCGGAACACCATATATTTT
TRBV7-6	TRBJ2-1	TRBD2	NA	CASSLGLAGNNEQFF	TGTGCCAGCAGCTTAGGACTAGCGGGGAACAATGAGCAGTTCTTC
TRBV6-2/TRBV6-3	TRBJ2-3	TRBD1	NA	CASSSGGRETDTQYF	TGTGCCAGCAGTTCAGGGGGCAGAGAAACAGATACGCAGTATTTT
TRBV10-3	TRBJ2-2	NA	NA	CAITPDRPNTGELFF	TGTGCCATCACCCCGGACAGACCAAACACCGGGGAGCTGTTTTTT
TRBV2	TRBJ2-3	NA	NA	CATIGGGASTDTQYF	TGTGCCACCATCGGTGGGGGGGCTAGCACAGATACGCAGTATTTT
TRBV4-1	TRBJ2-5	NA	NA	CASSRIRVGETQYF	TGCGCCAGCAGCCGAATCCGGGTGGGGGAGACCCAGTACTTC
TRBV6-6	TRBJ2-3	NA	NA	CASSYKGEGGDTQYF	TGTGCCAGCAGCTACAAGGGCGAAGGGGGAGATACGCAGTATTTT
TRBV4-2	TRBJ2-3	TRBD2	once	CASSQNSGGAADTQYF	TGTGCCAGCAGCCAAAACAGCGGGGGGGCCGCAGATACGCAGTATTTT
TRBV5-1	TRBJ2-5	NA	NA	CASSRGTGETQYF	TGCGCCAGCAGCCGCGGGACGGGTGAGACCCAGTACTTC
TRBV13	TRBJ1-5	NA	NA	CASSYGMGISSQPQHF	TGTGCCAGCAGCTATGGTATGGGGATAAGCAGTCAGCCCCAGCATTTT
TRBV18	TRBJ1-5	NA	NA	CASSPGQGLNQPQHF	TGTGCCAGCTCACCAGGGCAGGGCCTCAATCAGCCCCAGCATTTT
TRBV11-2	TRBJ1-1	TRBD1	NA	CASSFGTGTKEAFF	TGTGCCAGCAGCTTTGGGACAGGGACGAAAGAAGCTTTCTTT
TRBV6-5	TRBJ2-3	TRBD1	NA	CASSYSAGGFTDTQYF	TGTGCCAGCAGTTACTCAGCAGGGGGCTTCACAGATACGCAGTATTTT
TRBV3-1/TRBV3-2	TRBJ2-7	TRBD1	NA	CASSPPGTAYEQYF	TGTGCCAGCAGCCCCCCAGGGACAGCCTACGAGCAGTACTTC
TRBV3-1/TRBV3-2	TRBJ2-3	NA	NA	CASSQGGPGDTQYF	TGTGCCAGCAGCCAAGGAGGTCCAGGAGATACGCAGTATTTT
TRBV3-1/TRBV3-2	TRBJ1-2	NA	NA	CASSQVSAATGYTF	TGTGCCAGCAGCCAAGTCTCGGCAGCGACGGGCTACACCTTC
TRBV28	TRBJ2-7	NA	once	CASSPGVRIHEQYF	TGTGCCAGCAGTCCGGGGGTAAGAATACACGAGCAGTACTTC
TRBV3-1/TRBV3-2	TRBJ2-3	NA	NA	CASSPSRASTDTQYF	TGTGCCAGCAGCCCCTCACGCGCTAGCACAGATACGCAGTATTTT